This passage covers 32 T cell receptor beta chains from one sample sequenced in a study of PD-1 blockade in mismatch repair-deficient tumors. Some clones are missing from TCRdb's copy, which holds only in-frame ones; the method was immunoSEQ multiplex PCR. The sample holds around 38,000 clones, around 79% seen once. The source material was peripheral blood, sampled 4 weeks after starting pembrolizumab. The source of these receptors is an adult with mismatch repair-deficient cancer.

This clone was counted a few times. The chain is built from TRBV6-5 and TRBJ2-2; D remains ambiguous. V was shortened by 4 bases and J by 5 bases, with 5 bases between the two germline ends. The CDR3 spans 12 residues. Germline values: CDR1 MNHEY, CDR2 SVGAGI. In DNA form, the CDR3 reads TGTGCCAGCAGTTGGGGAACCGGGGAGCTGTTTTTT. Translating gives CASSWGTGELFF.

This chain joins TRBV5-4 and TRBJ2-7, with 10 bases that match TRBD2. This CDR3 has 15 residues. CDR1 and CDR2 from the germline V gene are SGHNT and YYREEE (reference sequence). With V trimmed by 0 bases and J by 2 bases, 2 bases remained unmatched. The CDR3 protein is CASSLDGLAAYEQYF. CDR3 in DNA: TGTGCCAGCAGCTTGGATGGACTAGCGGCCTACGAGCAGTACTTC.

This chain connects TRBV13 to TRBJ2-3; 8 nucleotides match TRBD2. The CDR3 is 18 amino acids. J gave up 0 bases and V 2 bases, and 10 bases lay outside the gene matches. CDR1 PRHDT and CDR2 FYEKMQ come from the germline V gene (reference sequence). The CDR3 is CASSLNPPLAASTDTQYF. CDR3 DNA: TGTGCCAGCAGCTTAAATCCGCCACTAGCGGCGAGCACAGATACGCAGTATTTT.

The chain uses TRBV11-1 and TRBJ1-1; D not certain. Trimming removed 0 bases at V and 3 bases at J, with 11 bases between. CDR1 and CDR2 from the germline V gene are SGHAT and FQDESV (reference sequence). The CDR3 loop spans 15 amino acids. CDR3 DNA: TGTGCCAGCAGCTTAGCCCGAAGGCCGGACACTGAAGCTTTCTTT. Translated: CASSLARRPDTEAFF.

The V gene is TRBV19, the J gene TRBJ2-3, with 9 bases matching TRBD2. The junction had 3 bases not matched to a gene; V was cut back by 5 bases and J by 0 bases. Looked up from germline, CDR1 is LNHDA and CDR2 is SQIVND (reference sequence). This CDR3 comprises 15 residues. CDR3 bases: TGTGCCAGTAGTCTTAGCGGGAGTAGCACAGATACGCAGTATTTT. Amino acid sequence: CASSLSGSSTDTQYF.

The J gene is TRBJ2-3, the V gene TRBV19, with TRBD1 matching over 7 bases. Germline lookup yields CDR1 LNHDA and CDR2 SQIVND (reference sequence). V shed 3 bases, J shed 7 bases, and the junction held 7 bases outside the gene matches. This CDR3 has 14 residues. The CDR3 DNA follows: TGTGCCAGTAGTATGAGGACAGGACCCAATACGCAGTATTTT. Its protein is CASSMRTGPNTQYF. The variable domain in full, completed from reference TRBV19 and TRBJ2-3, reads DGGITQSPKYLFRKEGQNVTLSCEQNLNHDAMYWYRQDPGQGLRLIYYSQIVNDFQKGDIAEGYSVSREKKESFPLTVTSAQKNPTAFYLCASSMRTGPNTQYFGPGTRLTVL.

This chain uses TRBV28 with TRBJ2-2; D is undetermined. Germline-derived CDR1 and CDR2 are MDHEN and SYDVKM. The CDR3 loop spans 11 amino acids. V was cut by 2 bases and J by 5 bases, with 0 bases left in between. Here the CDR3 DNA reads TGTGCCAGCAGTTTAACCGGGGAGCTGTTTTTT. This translates into CASSLTGELFF.

The chain recombines TRBV5-1 with TRBJ2-1; 14 bases map to TRBD2. In germline, CDR1 is SGHRS, CDR2 YFSETQ. The CDR3 consists of 16 residues. V shed 4 bases and J 3 bases; nucleotides not matched to a gene: 3. CDR3 sequence reads: CASSPGLAGDYNEQFF. The CDR3 DNA is TGCGCCAGCAGCCCGGGACTAGCGGGAGACTACAATGAGCAGTTCTTC. Drawing the rest from reference TRBV5-1 and TRBJ2-1, the complete variable domain is KAGVTQTPRYLIKTRGQQVTLSCSPISGHRSVSWYQQTPGQGLQFLFEYFSETQRNKGNFPGRFSGRQFSNSRSEMNVSTLELGDSALYLCASSPGLAGDYNEQFFGPGTRLTVL.

Regarding this clone: At one of its ends the junction is not consistent with the germline gene, which may arise from a read error. This chain links TRBV6-1 with TRBJ2-7, with 10 positions matching TRBD2. The germline V gene encodes CDR1 MNHNS and CDR2 SASEGT. The CDR3 loop spans 14 amino acids. The CDR3 coding sequence is TGCGCCAGCAGTGATATAGCGGGAGGAGTCGAGCAGTACTTC. Translated: CASSDIAGGVEQYF.

This rearrangement joins TRBV7-9 to TRBJ2-5, with 7 bases fitting TRBD1. Judging by the DNA end, TRBJ2-7 fits better; the J call may be wrong. CDR3 length equals 12 residues. The germline V gene encodes CDR1 SEHNR and CDR2 FQNEAQ (reference sequence). As DNA, the CDR3 is TGTGCCAGCAGTCCTACAGGGGACGAGCAGTACTTC. Translated, it gives CASSPTGDEQYF.

CDR3 amino acids: CASSLSITSTIYF. DNA for the CDR3: TGTGCCAGCAGCTTGTCGATTACAAGCACCATATATTTT. The V gene is TRBV5-5, the J gene TRBJ1-3; D call uncertain. The CDR3 has 13 residues. Germline-derived CDR1 and CDR2 are SGHKS and YYEKEE (reference sequence). V was trimmed by 1 base and J by 9 bases, leaving 11 bases between them. Together with reference TRBV5-5 and TRBJ1-3, the CDR3 gives the full variable domain: DAGVTQSPTHLIKTRGQQVTLRCSPISGHKSVSWYQQVLGQGPQFIFQYYEKEERGRGNFPDRFSARQFPNYSSELNVNALLLGDSALYLCASSLSITSTIYFGEGSWLTVV.

In this sample, this clone turned up once. The chain combines TRBV7-2 with TRBJ2-1; D might be TRBD1 (6 bases). This CDR3 region has 13 residues. V shed 2 bases and J shed 9 bases, with 11 bases lying between them. Germline CDR1 reads SGHTA; CDR2 reads FQGNSA. CDR3 DNA: TGTGCCAGCAGCTTAAACGGGGACATTGAGCAGTTCTTC. Translating it yields CASSLNGDIEQFF.

This rearrangement joins TRBV7-9 to TRBJ2-1; D uncertain. The CDR3 consists of 16 residues. Germline CDR1 is SEHNR and CDR2 is FQNEAQ (reference sequence). Trimming took off 5 bases at V and 7 bases at J, with 21 bases between the two ends. The CDR3 is CASSQNHRSGWNEQFF. CDR3 bases: TGTGCCAGCAGCCAAAATCATCGGTCAGGTTGGAATGAGCAGTTCTTC.

This clone showed up just a few times. V usage is TRBV5-1 and J usage is TRBJ1-3, with D possibly TRBD1 on 5 matching bases. The CDR3 has 14 amino acids. CDR1 is SGHRS, CDR2 YFSETQ, per germline. Between the trimmed V and J ends, which lost 4 bases and 0 bases, there was a span of 8 bases. For the CDR3, the DNA is TGCGCCAGCAGCCCGGGGGACTCTGGAAACACCATATATTTT. This codes for CASSPGDSGNTIYF.

This chain connects TRBV28 to TRBJ1-1, with 8 bases that match TRBD1. The V segment lost 5 bases and the J segment 6 bases; nucleotides outside the gene matches: 5. CDR1 is MDHEN and CDR2 is SYDVKM in the germline V gene. The CDR3 length is 13 residues. The DNA of the CDR3 is TGTGCCAGCAGTGACAGGGGTATGGCTGAAGCTTTCTTT. Its protein is CASSDRGMAEAFF.

The V gene is TRBV6-6, the J gene TRBJ1-5; 9 positions agree with TRBD1. CDR1 is MNHNY, CDR2 SVGAGI, per germline (reference sequence). V shed 0 bases, J shed 7 bases, and the junction held 4 bases outside the gene matches. This CDR3 has 15 amino acids. The chain's CDR3 is CASSYSSGTGQPQHF. The CDR3 nucleotides read TGTGCCAGCAGTTACTCTTCAGGGACAGGGCAGCCCCAGCATTTT.

The chain combines TRBV6-6 with TRBJ2-1; tentatively, D is TRBD2 (5 bases). CDR1 MNHNY and CDR2 SVGAGI come from the germline V gene (reference sequence). The CDR3 covers 14 residues. V lost 0 bases, J lost 8 bases, and 11 bases lay in between. CDR3 nucleotide sequence: TGTGCCAGCAGTTACTCGGTGGGTAGCGATGAGCAGTTCTTC. This codes for CASSYSVGSDEQFF.

The V call is TRBV30, the J call TRBJ2-7, with TRBD2 matching over 8 bases. J was trimmed by 0 bases and V by 2 bases; bases with no gene match: 15. The germline V gene has CDR1 GTSNPN and CDR2 SVGIG (reference sequence). The CDR3 runs 18 residues. In DNA, the CDR3 is TGTGCCTGGAGTATTGCGGGACTAGGTGACTCTAGCTCCTACGAGCAGTACTTC. As protein: CAWSIAGLGDSSSYEQYF. The entire variable domain, with the rest obtained from reference TRBV30 and TRBJ2-7, is as follows: SQTIHQWPATLVQPVGSPLSLECTVEGTSNPNLYWYRQAAGRGLQLLFYSVGIGQISSEVPQNLSASRPQDRQFILSSKKLLLSDSGFYLCAWSIAGLGDSSSYEQYFGPGTRLTVT.

This sequence joins TRBV6-4 and TRBJ2-3, with 10 nucleotides matching TRBD2. The ends lost 4 bases at V and 0 bases at J; junction bases unmatched: 1. CDR3 size: 15 residues. Germline V lookup: CDR1 MRHNA, CDR2 SNTAGT. CDR3 protein: CASSVSGGSTDTQYF. The CDR3 coding sequence is TGTGCCAGCAGTGTTAGCGGGGGGAGCACAGATACGCAGTATTTT.

The rearrangement uses TRBV5-4 and TRBJ2-5; D is tentatively TRBD1 or TRBD2 (5 bases each). Germline CDR1 SGHNT, CDR2 YYREEE (reference sequence). V was trimmed by 2 bases and J by 5 bases, leaving 19 bases between them. The CDR3 extends over 16 amino acids. CDR3: CASSFSPGLAGETQYF. Written as DNA, the CDR3 is TGTGCCAGCAGCTTTTCCCCAGGACTGGCAGGGGAGACCCAGTACTTC.

The chain has TRBV5-4 and TRBJ2-7, with 10 bases lining up with TRBD1. Germline V CDR1 and CDR2: SGHNT, YYREEE (reference sequence). This CDR3 contains 15 residues. J gave up 3 bases and V 5 bases, and 8 bases lay outside the gene matches. DNA for the CDR3: TGTGCCAGCAGTTCGACAGGGGGCCAATACTACGAGCAGTACTTC. As protein: CASSSTGGQYYEQYF.

The chain uses TRBV6-5 and TRBJ2-1, with a possible D match to TRBD1 (6 bases). This CDR3 region has 14 residues. The ends were cut back, 6 bases at V and 1 base at J, with 10 bases in the middle. Germline CDR1 and CDR2: MNHEY and SVGAGI. In nucleotides, the CDR3 is TGTGCCAGCAGACAGGGCCCTTCCTACAATGAGCAGTTCTTC. It specifies CASRQGPSYNEQFF.

In this sample, this clone turned up a few times. The chain has TRBV7-9 and TRBJ2-7, with unresolved D. Looked up from germline, CDR1 is SEHNR and CDR2 is FQNEAQ (reference sequence). This CDR3 is built from 14 residues. V dropped 2 bases and J dropped 1 base, with 9 bases sitting between them. DNA of the CDR3: TGTGCCAGCAGCTTAAATAGGGCGTCCTACGAGCAGTACTTC. It specifies CASSLNRASYEQYF.

This clone was counted once. The V gene is TRBV5-6, the J gene TRBJ2-7; D tentatively reads TRBD1 or TRBD2 (5 bases each). Trimming stripped 0 bases from V and 6 bases from J, with 16 bases between. This CDR3 is 15 amino acids long. CDR1 is SGHDT and CDR2 is YYEEEE in the germline V gene. CDR3 DNA: TGTGCCAGCAGCTTGGGAGCTTGGTTCGGGACCGAGCAGTACTTC. Translating gives CASSLGAWFGTEQYF.

The chain recombines TRBV5-1 with TRBJ1-2; TRBD1 matches 8 bases. This CDR3 contains 13 residues. The J segment lost 8 bases and the V segment lost 5 bases, leaving 8 bases of the junction unmatched. CDR1 and CDR2 (germline): SGHRS, YFSETQ. CDR3 residues: CASRPRTGLGYTF. CDR3 in DNA: TGCGCCAGCAGACCAAGGACAGGGCTGGGCTACACCTTC.

The chain uses TRBV10-2 and TRBJ2-5, with TRBD1 matching over 8 bases. In germline, CDR1 is WSHSY, CDR2 SAAADI. After removal of 2 bases from V and 4 bases from J, the junction contained 3 bases not matched to a gene. CDR3 length: 14 residues. The CDR3 loop reads CASSERDRRETQYF. As DNA, the CDR3 is TGCGCCAGCAGTGAGAGGGACAGGCGAGAGACCCAGTACTTC.

Ten or more counts support this clone. The rearrangement links TRBV19 to TRBJ2-6; 7 nucleotides align to TRBD1. The CDR3 extends over 17 amino acids. Trimming cost V 0 bases and J 0 bases; bases outside gene matches: 2. The germline V gene has CDR1 LNHDA and CDR2 SQIVND (reference sequence). As DNA, the CDR3 is TGTGCCAGTAGTATAGATGGGGACAGCTCTGGGGCCAACGTCCTGACTTTC. This gives the protein CASSIDGDSSGANVLTF.

The V and J genes are TRBV27 and TRBJ2-5; D gene uncertain. Trimming pared 6 bases from V and 2 bases from J, leaving 19 bases between. Germline CDR1 is MNHEY and CDR2 is SMNVEV (reference sequence). The CDR3 consists of 16 residues. This CDR3 is CASRLLDTEMQETQYF. CDR3 DNA sequence: TGTGCCAGCAGACTTTTAGACACGGAAATGCAAGAGACCCAGTACTTC.

The gene calls are TRBV19 and TRBJ2-5; 7 bases line up with TRBD1. CDR3 length: 13 residues. V gave up 3 bases and J gave up 2 bases; unmatched junction bases: 0. Germline-derived CDR1 and CDR2 are LNHDA and SQIVND (reference sequence). The CDR3 region is CASSMGQQETQYF. Here the CDR3 DNA reads TGTGCCAGTAGTATGGGACAGCAAGAGACCCAGTACTTC. Using reference TRBV19 and TRBJ2-5 for the parts outside the CDR3, the full variable domain is DGGITQSPKYLFRKEGQNVTLSCEQNLNHDAMYWYRQDPGQGLRLIYYSQIVNDFQKGDIAEGYSVSREKKESFPLTVTSAQKNPTAFYLCASSMGQQETQYFGPGTRLLVL.

The rearrangement joins TRBV2 to TRBJ2-3; 15 bases are shared with TRBD2. J lost 9 bases, V lost 6 bases, and 13 bases had no gene match. The CDR3 is 17 amino acids. Germline assignment: CDR1 SNHLY and CDR2 FYNNEI. In nucleotides, the CDR3 is TGTGCCAGCAGAGCCGGGACTAGCGGGAGGTCGTTAGGCACGCAGTATTTT. Amino acid sequence: CASRAGTSGRSLGTQYF.

The chain uses TRBV5-5 and TRBJ2-6, with D possibly TRBD1 on 5 matching bases. The ends were cut back, 1 base at V and 2 bases at J, with 10 bases in the middle. The germline V gene encodes CDR1 SGHKS and CDR2 YYEKEE (reference sequence). The CDR3 loop spans 16 amino acids. The CDR3 nucleotides read TGTGCCAGCAGCTTGATCATAGGGGCTGGGGCCAACGTCCTGACTTTC. Protein: CASSLIIGAGANVLTF.

The CDR3 DNA reads TGTGCCAGCAGTCATTTTAGCGGGAACAATGAGCAGTTCTTC. Residues: CASSHFSGNNEQFF. The chain has TRBV28 and TRBJ2-1, with 8 bases identical to TRBD2. Germline trimming cut 5 bases from V and 5 bases from J; bases unmatched to any gene: 5. CDR1 and CDR2 from the germline V gene are MDHEN and SYDVKM. The CDR3 sequence is 14 residues long. Using reference TRBV28 and TRBJ2-1 for the parts outside the CDR3, the full variable domain is DVKVTQSSRYLVKRTGEKVFLECVQDMDHENMFWYRQDPGLGLRLIYFSYDVKMKEKGDIPEGYSVSREKKERFSLILESASTNQTSMYLCASSHFSGNNEQFFGPGTRLTVL.